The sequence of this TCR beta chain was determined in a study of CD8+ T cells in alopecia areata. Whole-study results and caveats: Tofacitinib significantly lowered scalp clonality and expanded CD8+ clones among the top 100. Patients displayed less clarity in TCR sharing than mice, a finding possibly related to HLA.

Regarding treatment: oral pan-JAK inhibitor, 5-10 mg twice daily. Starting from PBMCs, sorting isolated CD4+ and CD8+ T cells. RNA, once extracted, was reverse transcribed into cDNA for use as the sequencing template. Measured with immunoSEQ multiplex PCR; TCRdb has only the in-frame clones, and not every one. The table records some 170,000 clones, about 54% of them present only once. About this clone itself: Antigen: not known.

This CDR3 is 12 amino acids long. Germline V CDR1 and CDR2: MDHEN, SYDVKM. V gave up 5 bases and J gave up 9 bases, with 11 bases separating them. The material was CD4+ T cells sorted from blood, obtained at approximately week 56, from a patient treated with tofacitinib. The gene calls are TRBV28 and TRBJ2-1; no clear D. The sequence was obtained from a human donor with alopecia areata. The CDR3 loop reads CASSPHAREQFF. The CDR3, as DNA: TGTGCCAGCAGTCCCCACGCCCGTGAGCAGTTCTTC.